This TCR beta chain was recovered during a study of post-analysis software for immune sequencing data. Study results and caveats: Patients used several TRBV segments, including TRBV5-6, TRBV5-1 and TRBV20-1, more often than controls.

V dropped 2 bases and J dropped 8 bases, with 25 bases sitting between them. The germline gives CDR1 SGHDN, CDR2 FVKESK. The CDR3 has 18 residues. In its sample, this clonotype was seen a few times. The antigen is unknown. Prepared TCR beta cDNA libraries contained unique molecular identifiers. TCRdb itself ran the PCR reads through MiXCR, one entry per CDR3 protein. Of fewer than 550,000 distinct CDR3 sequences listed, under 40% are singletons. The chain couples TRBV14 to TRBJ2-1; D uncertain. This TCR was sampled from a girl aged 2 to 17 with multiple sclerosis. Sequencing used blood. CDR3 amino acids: CASSQKRRDSGEGYEQFF. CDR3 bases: TGTGCCAGCAGCCAAAAGAGAAGAGATAGTGGGGAAGGATATGAGCAGTTCTTC.